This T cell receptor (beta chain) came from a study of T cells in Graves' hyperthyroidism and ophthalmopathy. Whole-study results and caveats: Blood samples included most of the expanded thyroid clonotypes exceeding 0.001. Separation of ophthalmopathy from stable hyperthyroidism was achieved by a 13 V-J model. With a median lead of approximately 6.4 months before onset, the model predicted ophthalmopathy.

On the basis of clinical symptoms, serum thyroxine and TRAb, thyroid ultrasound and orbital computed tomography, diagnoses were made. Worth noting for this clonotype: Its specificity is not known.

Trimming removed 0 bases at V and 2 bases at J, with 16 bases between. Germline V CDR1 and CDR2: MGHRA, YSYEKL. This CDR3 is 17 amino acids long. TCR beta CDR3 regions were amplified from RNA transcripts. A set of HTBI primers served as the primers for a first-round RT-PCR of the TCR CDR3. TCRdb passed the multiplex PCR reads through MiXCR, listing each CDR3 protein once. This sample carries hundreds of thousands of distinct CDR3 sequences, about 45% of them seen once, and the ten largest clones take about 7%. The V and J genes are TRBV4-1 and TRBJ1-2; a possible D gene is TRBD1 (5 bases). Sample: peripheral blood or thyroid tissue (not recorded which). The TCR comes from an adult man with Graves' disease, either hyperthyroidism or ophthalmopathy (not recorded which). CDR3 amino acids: CASSQDVRGTVNYGYTF. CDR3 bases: TGCGCCAGCAGCCAAGATGTTCGGGGGACCGTAAACTATGGCTACACCTTC.